A selection of T cell receptor beta chains follows, all from one sample in a study of control samples from healthy donors and cancer patients. Using immunoSEQ multiplex PCR, the repertoire was profiled, and TCRdb retains in-frame clones only, with some absent. Of about 140,000 clones listed, roughly 92% are singletons. The sequenced sample consisted of blood. The receptors shown here come from a man aged 30 to 39 in good health. The conserved cysteine and the conserved F or W are not part of the CDR3 here. Fields, in order: CDR3 protein, V gene.

CDR3aa: ASSKQGSGAF; v_gene: TRBV5-4
CDR3aa: SGGDRGETQY; v_gene: TRBV29-1
CDR3aa: ASSPHGTEAF; v_gene: TRBV7-9
CDR3aa: ASSLGVGRETQY; v_gene: TRBV5-4
CDR3aa: ASSHNGLAAQETQY; v_gene: TRBV3-1/TRBV3-2
CDR3aa: ASSQDFAARVNEQY; v_gene: TRBV3-1/TRBV3-2
CDR3aa: ASSYGRQKLF; v_gene: TRBV14
CDR3aa: ASSSGTGDGYT; v_gene: TRBV7-2
CDR3aa: ASSEARTGDGYT; v_gene: TRBV2
CDR3aa: ASSPGQGAYEQY; v_gene: TRBV5-1
CDR3aa: ASSLTNPVKHEQY; v_gene: TRBV28
CDR3aa: ASSRDGGYEQY; v_gene: TRBV27
CDR3aa: ASSPTPGLANTGELF; v_gene: TRBV9
CDR3aa: ASSLWRVDNSYEQY; v_gene: TRBV5-1
CDR3aa: ASSYAGTSGREQF; v_gene: TRBV6-2/TRBV6-3
CDR3aa: ASSQAESTGITYGYT; v_gene: TRBV4-1
CDR3aa: ASSFLAGGYNEQF; v_gene: TRBV28
CDR3aa: ASSQAQGFGQPQH; v_gene: TRBV3-1/TRBV3-2
CDR3aa: ASSPTGEGTEAF; v_gene: TRBV6-5
CDR3aa: ASSQRWRGTTEAF; v_gene: TRBV27
CDR3aa: ASSLFPANTEAF; v_gene: TRBV7-2
CDR3aa: ASSHSLYSYNSPLH; v_gene: TRBV27
CDR3aa: ASSTGAAGNTIY; v_gene: TRBV4-1
CDR3aa: ASRVDSNQPQH; v_gene: TRBV6-6
CDR3aa: ASSPTRRYNEQF; v_gene: TRBV5-6
CDR3aa: AISTGIKAF; v_gene: TRBV10-3
CDR3aa: ASSYSQRLDGYT; v_gene: TRBV7-9
CDR3aa: ASSQLDRNTEAF; v_gene: TRBV3-1/TRBV3-2
CDR3aa: ATSRDTMRNSPLH; v_gene: TRBV15
CDR3aa: ASSHPLRRGRGKDTEAF; v_gene: TRBV4-1
CDR3aa: ASKRNTGELF; v_gene: TRBV19
CDR3aa: ASSLGTSGRNEQF; v_gene: TRBV7-8
CDR3aa: ASSFINQPQH; v_gene: TRBV19
CDR3aa: ASRAREGINQPQH; v_gene: TRBV19
CDR3aa: ASSIRLAGGPETQY; v_gene: TRBV5-4
CDR3aa: ATSDSPEGASGEQF; v_gene: TRBV24-1
CDR3aa: SAGGRGGYNEQF; v_gene: TRBV20-1
CDR3aa: ASSSGLAYSYEQY; v_gene: TRBV5-8
CDR3aa: AISESGTGHEQY; v_gene: TRBV10-3
CDR3aa: ASSLTSGRTDTQY; v_gene: TRBV4-1
CDR3aa: AWSVVEAF; v_gene: TRBV30
CDR3aa: ASSYTPFQETQY; v_gene: TRBV6-2/TRBV6-3
CDR3aa: ASSQGQGYEQY; v_gene: TRBV27
CDR3aa: ASSERGTDTQY; v_gene: TRBV9
CDR3aa: ASSLTGLAGLYEQY; v_gene: TRBV27
CDR3aa: SVAQVRGQVSGYT; v_gene: TRBV29-1
CDR3aa: ASSITGGGEQY; v_gene: TRBV19
CDR3aa: ASSGTGFGNQPQH; v_gene: TRBV18
CDR3aa: ASSYWDFGQPQH; v_gene: TRBV28
CDR3aa: ASSPKETQY; v_gene: TRBV18
CDR3aa: ASSSSTTDTQY; v_gene: TRBV27
CDR3aa: ASSLLVREQF; v_gene: TRBV28
CDR3aa: ASSLLSLTATGNTIY; v_gene: TRBV28
CDR3aa: SVGLYLSGELF; v_gene: TRBV29-1